The clone carrying this T cell receptor (beta chain) was seen a handful of times. What it recognizes is unknown. The data stem from a study of beta chain features in type 1 diabetes. Background on the study: No patient-donor differences in age, gender, total cells or subset yield. The study, taken as a whole, reports: Among patients, naive, central memory and Treg TCRB repertoires appeared more similar than among healthy donors. The study found moderately but significantly shorter TCRB CDR3s in all four CD4+ subsets of Type 1 diabetes patients.

Germline values: CDR1 GTSNPN, CDR2 SVGIG (reference sequence). This CDR3 region has 15 residues. Losses at the gene ends were 2 bases for V and 2 bases for J; bases not matched to a gene: 7. Central memory, naive, regulatory and stem cell-like memory CD4+ cells were sorted by CD45RO/CCR7/CD25/CD127/CD95/CD27. The authors reverse transcribed all of the isolated RNA, so sequencing captured expressed TCRB transcripts. Produced via immunoSEQ multiplex PCR; TCRdb's table is partial and in-frame only. The sample contains approximately 600,000 clones, over 10% of which appear only once. V and J are TRBV30 and TRBJ2-3; 7 bases are a match to TRBD2. The material sequenced was naive CD4+ T cells from blood. This clonotype was obtained from a man aged 25-45 years with type 1 diabetes. Written as DNA, the CDR3 is TGTGCCTGGAGTTCTTCAGCGGGGACCACAGATACGCAGTATTTT. Residues: CAWSSSAGTTDTQYF.